Listed below are T cell receptor beta chains from one sample, sequenced in a study of shared clonotypes between healthy human individuals. Produced via immunoSEQ multiplex PCR; TCRdb's table is partial and in-frame only. Of around 610,000 clones listed, approximately 96% are singletons. Specimen: naive CD8+ T cells sorted from blood. The receptors derive from a woman under 40 in good health. Both conserved end residues are part of each CDR3. The D gene is left open where the match is weak. Clone size is given for some rows only: seen once, a few or many times, or a class if the clone is expanded.

size: -
J: TRBJ2-7
D: TRBD2
V: TRBV28
DNA: TGTGCCAGCAGTTTATGGCCGGGGGGCTCCTACGAGCAGTACTTC
CDR3: CASSLWPGGSYEQYF

size: -
J: TRBJ2-7
D: -
V: TRBV27
DNA: TGTGCCAGCAGTCCAAGGGGTTTGGGGGAGCAGTACTTC
CDR3: CASSPRGLGEQYF

size: -
J: TRBJ2-7
D: -
V: TRBV11-2
DNA: TGTGCCAGCAGCCCTAATCCGGGAATCGCGCCCTACGAGCAGTACTTC
CDR3: CASSPNPGIAPYEQYF

size: -
J: TRBJ2-5
D: -
V: TRBV18
DNA: TGTGCCAGCTCACCATTCAGCGCGTGGGATCGGGGCCAAGAGACCCAGTACTTC
CDR3: CASSPFSAWDRGQETQYF

size: -
J: TRBJ2-2
D: TRBD2
V: TRBV6-5
DNA: TGTGCCAGCAGTACGGGACTAGCGGCAACCGGGGAGCTGTTTTTT
CDR3: CASSTGLAATGELFF

size: -
J: TRBJ2-7
D: TRBD2
V: TRBV27
DNA: TGTGCCAGCAGTTTCTTCGCGGGAGCCTACGAGCAGTACTTC
CDR3: CASSFFAGAYEQYF

size: -
J: TRBJ1-5
D: -
V: TRBV9
DNA: TGTGCCAGCAGCGTAGACGGGGGAAATCAGCCCCAGCATTTT
CDR3: CASSVDGGNQPQHF

size: once
J: TRBJ1-5
D: -
V: TRBV19
DNA: TGTGCCAGTAAATACGGTCGTAGCAATCAGCCCCAGCATTTT
CDR3: CASKYGRSNQPQHF

size: -
J: TRBJ1-5
D: -
V: TRBV28
DNA: TGTGCCAGCAGCCGAGAGGAGGCTCTCTATCAGCCCCAGCATTTT
CDR3: CASSREEALYQPQHF

size: -
J: TRBJ2-4
D: TRBD1
V: TRBV28
DNA: TGTGCCAGCAGTTCCCCTCCCGGGACAGCCTTTCTTTCAACTCCGCAATTC
CDR3: CASSSPPGTAFLSTPQF

size: few
J: TRBJ1-2
D: -
V: TRBV2
DNA: TGTGCCATCCCGGACGGCCGCTATGGCTACACCTTC
CDR3: CAIPDGRYGYTF

size: -
J: TRBJ2-7
D: TRBD2
V: TRBV13
DNA: TGTGCCAGCAGCTTTCGGGGGGGTCCCTACGAGCAGTACTTC
CDR3: CASSFRGGPYEQYF

size: once
J: TRBJ2-2
D: -
V: TRBV7-6
DNA: TGTGCCAGCAGCTTAAAATTTAGTTTCACCGGGGAGCTGTTTTTT
CDR3: CASSLKFSFTGELFF

size: -
J: TRBJ1-5
D: -
V: TRBV6-6
DNA: TGTGCCAGCAGTTACCTAGACAGTCCTCGTAATCAGCCCCAGCATTTT
CDR3: CASSYLDSPRNQPQHF

size: -
J: TRBJ1-6
D: -
V: TRBV7-7
DNA: TGTGCCAGCAGCTTAGTGAGCGGACCCTTGAATTCACCCCTCCACTTT
CDR3: CASSLVSGPLNSPLHF

size: -
J: TRBJ2-7
D: -
V: TRBV6-5
DNA: TGTGCCAGCAGTACTCAGGGCCTAACCTACGAGCAGTACTTC
CDR3: CASSTQGLTYEQYF

size: -
J: TRBJ2-7
D: TRBD1
V: TRBV2
DNA: TGTGCCAGCACCCCAGGGGGTAACGAGCAGTACTTC
CDR3: CASTPGGNEQYF

size: -
J: TRBJ2-3
D: -
V: TRBV10-2
DNA: TGCGCCAGCAGTGAGTCGAAGACTTCCAGCACAGATACGCAGTATTTT
CDR3: CASSESKTSSTDTQYF

size: -
J: TRBJ2-7
D: TRBD2
V: TRBV6-6
DNA: TGTGCCAGCAGTTTCGGGACTAGCGGGCCTACCTACGAGCAGTACTTC
CDR3: CASSFGTSGPTYEQYF

size: -
J: TRBJ2-6
D: -
V: TRBV15
DNA: TGTGCCACCAGCAGACCGTCTGGGGCCAACGTCCTGACTTTC
CDR3: CATSRPSGANVLTF

size: -
J: TRBJ1-5
D: -
V: TRBV15
DNA: TGTGCCACCAGCAGAGATCGGAGGGGAGGGGAGGATCAGCCCCAGCATTTT
CDR3: CATSRDRRGGEDQPQHF

size: -
J: TRBJ1-1
D: -
V: TRBV2
DNA: TGTGCCAGCAGTGATGTGGGGTTCATGGCCACTGAAGCTTTCTTT
CDR3: CASSDVGFMATEAFF

size: -
J: TRBJ2-7
D: -
V: TRBV9
DNA: TGTGCCAGCAGCGACCGAGGAGGGATCTTCTCCTACGAGCAGTACTTC
CDR3: CASSDRGGIFSYEQYF

size: -
J: TRBJ2-1
D: TRBD2
V: TRBV4-1
DNA: TGCGCCAGCAGCCAACTAACTAGCGGGAGTTTCGGTGAGCAGTTCTTC
CDR3: CASSQLTSGSFGEQFF

size: -
J: TRBJ1-6
D: -
V: TRBV28
DNA: TGTGCCAGCAGTTGGACCAGGGGTCGGAATTCACCCCTCCACTTT
CDR3: CASSWTRGRNSPLHF

size: -
J: TRBJ2-5
D: TRBD1
V: TRBV28
DNA: TGTGCCAGCAATCCGGGACAGGTCAGCCAAGAGACCCAGTACTTC
CDR3: CASNPGQVSQETQYF

size: -
J: TRBJ1-2
D: TRBD1
V: TRBV2
DNA: TGTGCCAGCAGTACCGGACAGGCCCACTATGGCTACACCTTC
CDR3: CASSTGQAHYGYTF

size: -
J: TRBJ2-7
D: TRBD1
V: TRBV5-1
DNA: TGCGCCAGCAGCGTCGGACAGGGGATTACCGAGCAGTACTTC
CDR3: CASSVGQGITEQYF

size: -
J: TRBJ1-1
D: -
V: TRBV5-1
DNA: TGCGCCAGCAGCATAAACGACAGGCCGAACACTGAAGCTTTCTTT
CDR3: CASSINDRPNTEAFF

size: -
J: TRBJ2-7
D: TRBD2
V: TRBV30
DNA: TGTGCCTGGAGTGGCGGGGGGGGCTACGAGCAGTACTTC
CDR3: CAWSGGGGYEQYF

size: -
J: TRBJ2-1
D: -
V: TRBV27
DNA: TGTGCCAGCAGTTTATCAGGGGCGCGTATGTTACTCTTC
CDR3: CASSLSGARMLLF

size: -
J: TRBJ1-1
D: -
V: TRBV13
DNA: TGTGCCAGCAGCTTAGGTGTACAAACTATGAACACTGAAGCTTTCTTT
CDR3: CASSLGVQTMNTEAFF

size: -
J: TRBJ2-7
D: -
V: TRBV5-5
DNA: TGTGCCAGCAGTCCTCATGGTCCCCAGGGGACTCTGAACGAGCAGTACTTC
CDR3: CASSPHGPQGTLNEQYF

size: -
J: TRBJ2-1
D: TRBD2
V: TRBV28
DNA: TGTGCCAGCAGTTTGGGACTAGCGGGAGGGGACAATGAGCAGTTCTTC
CDR3: CASSLGLAGGDNEQFF

size: -
J: TRBJ2-3
D: TRBD1
V: TRBV29-1
DNA: TGCAGCGTTGCTCCCGGGACAGGGTGGGATACGCAGTATTTT
CDR3: CSVAPGTGWDTQYF

size: -
J: TRBJ2-7
D: -
V: TRBV4-1
DNA: TGCGCCAGCAGCCAAGTTTTAACTAGGGAGAACGAGCAGTACTTC
CDR3: CASSQVLTRENEQYF

size: -
J: TRBJ2-7
D: -
V: TRBV5-6
DNA: TGTGCCAGCAGCATACAGGAAACGGTCGGCTACGAGCAGTACTTC
CDR3: CASSIQETVGYEQYF

size: -
J: TRBJ2-1
D: TRBD2
V: TRBV4-1
DNA: TGCGCCAGCACCCAAGATGGGACTACCCGCTACAATGAGCAGTTCTTC
CDR3: CASTQDGTTRYNEQFF

size: once
J: TRBJ1-1
D: -
V: TRBV27
DNA: TGTGCCAGCAGTTTATCGACAGTGAGGACTGAAGCTTTCTTT
CDR3: CASSLSTVRTEAFF

size: -
J: TRBJ2-7
D: -
V: TRBV19
DNA: TGTGCCAGTAGTATTGGACTCACCTACGAGCAGTACTTC
CDR3: CASSIGLTYEQYF

size: -
J: TRBJ2-1
D: TRBD2
V: TRBV11-2
DNA: TGTGCCAGCAGCTCCTATCCTCAAGCGGGACAGTTCTTC
CDR3: CASSSYPQAGQFF

size: -
J: TRBJ1-5
D: TRBD1
V: TRBV27
DNA: TGTGCCAGCAGCCACACTACCGGGACAGGGGTCAATCAGCCCCAGCATTTT
CDR3: CASSHTTGTGVNQPQHF

size: -
J: TRBJ2-1
D: -
V: TRBV28
DNA: TGTGCCAGCAGTTTCTTGCCCGGGGAGAATAATGAGCAGTTCTTC
CDR3: CASSFLPGENNEQFF

size: -
J: TRBJ1-2
D: TRBD1
V: TRBV4-1
DNA: TGCGCCAGCAGCCAAGGACAGGGGGAAGTTTATGGCTACACCTTC
CDR3: CASSQGQGEVYGYTF

size: -
J: TRBJ2-5
D: -
V: TRBV21-1
DNA: TGTGCCAGCGCCCGTCGCCCCGTGCCGCTAGCGGGAGGAGAGACCCAGTACTTC
CDR3: CASARRPVPLAGGETQYF

size: -
J: TRBJ1-5
D: -
V: TRBV19
DNA: TGTGCCAGTACTTTAACATTTAATCAGCCCCAGCATTTT
CDR3: CASTLTFNQPQHF

size: -
J: TRBJ2-7
D: TRBD2
V: TRBV11-2
DNA: TGTGCCAGCAGCTTAGGCCCGGGGGGTTCCGAGCAGTACTTC
CDR3: CASSLGPGGSEQYF

size: -
J: TRBJ2-1
D: TRBD2
V: TRBV28
DNA: TGTGCCAGCAGTTTCCTTGAAGGACTAGCGGGGTCTTCCGAGCAGTTCTTC
CDR3: CASSFLEGLAGSSEQFF

size: -
J: TRBJ2-1
D: TRBD2
V: TRBV2
DNA: TGTGCCAGCAGGCTAGCGGGAGGGGGATACAATGAGCAGTTCTTC
CDR3: CASRLAGGGYNEQFF

size: -
J: TRBJ2-7
D: TRBD1
V: TRBV4-1
DNA: TGCGCCAGCAGTCCGACAGGGCTGGTCAGGACCTACGAGCAGTACTTC
CDR3: CASSPTGLVRTYEQYF

size: -
J: TRBJ2-1
D: -
V: TRBV28
DNA: TGTGCCAGCAGTTCCCCCGGACTTGGCAATGAGCAGTTCTTC
CDR3: CASSSPGLGNEQFF

size: -
J: TRBJ2-3
D: TRBD2
V: TRBV10-1
DNA: TGCGCCAGCAACAACTCGACTAGCGGGAGCTCAGATACGCAGTATTTT
CDR3: CASNNSTSGSSDTQYF

size: -
J: TRBJ2-7
D: -
V: TRBV6-5
DNA: TGTGCCAGCAGTTACTCAGAAGGTCCTGCTGGAGAGTACTTC
CDR3: CASSYSEGPAGEYF